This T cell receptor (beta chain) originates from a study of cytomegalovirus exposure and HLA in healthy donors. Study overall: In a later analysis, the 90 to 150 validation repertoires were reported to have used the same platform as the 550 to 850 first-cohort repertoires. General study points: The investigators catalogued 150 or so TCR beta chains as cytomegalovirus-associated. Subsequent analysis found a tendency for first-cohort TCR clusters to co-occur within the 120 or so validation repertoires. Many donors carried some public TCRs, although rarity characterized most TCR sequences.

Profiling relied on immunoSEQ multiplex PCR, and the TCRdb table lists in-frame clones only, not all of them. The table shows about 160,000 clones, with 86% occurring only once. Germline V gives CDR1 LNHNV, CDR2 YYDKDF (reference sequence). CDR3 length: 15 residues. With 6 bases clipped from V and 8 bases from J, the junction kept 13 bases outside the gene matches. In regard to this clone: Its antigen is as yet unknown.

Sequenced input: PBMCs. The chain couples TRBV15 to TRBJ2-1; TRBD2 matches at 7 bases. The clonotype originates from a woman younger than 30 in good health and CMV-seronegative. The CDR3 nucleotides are TGTGCCACCAGTAAACTAGCGCTGGGTGGTGATGAGCAGTTCTTC. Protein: CATSKLALGGDEQFF.